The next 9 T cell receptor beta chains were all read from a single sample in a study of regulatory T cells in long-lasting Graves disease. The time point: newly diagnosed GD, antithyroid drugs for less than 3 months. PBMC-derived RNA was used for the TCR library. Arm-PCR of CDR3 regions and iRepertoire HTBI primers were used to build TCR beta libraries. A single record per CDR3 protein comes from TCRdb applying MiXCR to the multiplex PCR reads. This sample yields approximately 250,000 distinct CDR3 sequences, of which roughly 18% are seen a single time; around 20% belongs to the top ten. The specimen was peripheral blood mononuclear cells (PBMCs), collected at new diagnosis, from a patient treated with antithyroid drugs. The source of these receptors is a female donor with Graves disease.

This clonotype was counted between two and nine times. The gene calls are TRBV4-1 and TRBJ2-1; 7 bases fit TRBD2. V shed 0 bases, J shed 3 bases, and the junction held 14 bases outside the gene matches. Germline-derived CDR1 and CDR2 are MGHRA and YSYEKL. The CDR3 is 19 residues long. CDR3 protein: CASSQEPPGSGRIYNEQFF. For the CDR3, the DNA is TGCGCCAGCAGCCAAGAACCGCCGGGCTCCGGGAGGATCTACAATGAGCAGTTCTTC.

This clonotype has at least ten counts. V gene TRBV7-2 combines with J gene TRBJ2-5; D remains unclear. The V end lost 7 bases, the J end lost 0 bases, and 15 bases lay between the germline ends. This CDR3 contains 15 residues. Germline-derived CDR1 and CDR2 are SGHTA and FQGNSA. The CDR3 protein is CASTPGGDYQETQYF. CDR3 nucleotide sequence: TGTGCCAGCACACCAGGTGGCGATTACCAAGAGACCCAGTACTTC.

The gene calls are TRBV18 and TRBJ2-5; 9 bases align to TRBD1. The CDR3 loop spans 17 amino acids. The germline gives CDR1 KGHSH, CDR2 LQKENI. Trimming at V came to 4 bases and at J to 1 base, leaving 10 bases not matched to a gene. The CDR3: CASSLSGTGTIQETQYF. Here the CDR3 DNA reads TGTGCCAGCTCACTATCCGGGACAGGGACTATCCAAGAGACCCAGTACTTC. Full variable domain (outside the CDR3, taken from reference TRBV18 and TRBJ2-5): NAGVMQNPRHLVRRRGQEARLRCSPMKGHSHVYWYRQLPEEGLKFMVYLQKENIIDESGMPKERFSAEFPKEGPSILRIQQVVRGDSAAYFCASSLSGTGTIQETQYFGPGTRLLVL.

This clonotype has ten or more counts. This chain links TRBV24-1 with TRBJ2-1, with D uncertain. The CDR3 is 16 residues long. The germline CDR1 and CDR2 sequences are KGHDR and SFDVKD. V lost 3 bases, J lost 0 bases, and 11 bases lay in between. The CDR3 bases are TGTGCCACCAGTGATGGGCAGGCCCACTCCTACAATGAGCAGTTCTTC. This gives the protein CATSDGQAHSYNEQFF.

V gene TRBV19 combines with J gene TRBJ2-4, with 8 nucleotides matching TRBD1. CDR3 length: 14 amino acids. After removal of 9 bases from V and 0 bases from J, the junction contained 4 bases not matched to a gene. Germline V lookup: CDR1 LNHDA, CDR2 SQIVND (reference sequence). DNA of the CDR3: TGTGCCAGGGACAGGGCTTTAGCCAAAAACATTCAGTACTTC. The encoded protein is CARDRALAKNIQYF. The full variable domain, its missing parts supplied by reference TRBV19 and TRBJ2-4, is DGGITQSPKYLFRKEGQNVTLSCEQNLNHDAMYWYRQDPGQGLRLIYYSQIVNDFQKGDIAEGYSVSREKKESFPLTVTSAQKNPTAFYLCARDRALAKNIQYFGAGTRLSVL.

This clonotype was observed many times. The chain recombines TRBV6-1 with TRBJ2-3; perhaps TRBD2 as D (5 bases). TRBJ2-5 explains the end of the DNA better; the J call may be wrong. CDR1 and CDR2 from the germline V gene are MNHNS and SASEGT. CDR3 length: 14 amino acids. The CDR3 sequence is CASSEAGVIETQYF. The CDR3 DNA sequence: TGTGCCAGCAGTGAAGCCGGGGTAATTGAGACCCAGTACTTC.

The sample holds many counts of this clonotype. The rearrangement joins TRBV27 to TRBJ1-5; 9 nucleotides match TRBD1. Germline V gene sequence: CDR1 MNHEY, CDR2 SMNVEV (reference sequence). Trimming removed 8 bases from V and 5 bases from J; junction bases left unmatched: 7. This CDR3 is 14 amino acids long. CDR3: CASGNGQGHQPQHF. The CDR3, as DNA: TGTGCCAGCGGGAACGGACAGGGGCATCAGCCCCAGCATTTT.

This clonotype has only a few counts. CDR3 sequence: CASSAQGVYNEQFF. Written as DNA, the CDR3 is TGTGCCAGCAGCGCCCAGGGAGTCTACAATGAGCAGTTCTTC. The genes are TRBV6-2 or TRBV6-3 and TRBJ2-1; possibly TRBD1 or TRBD2 for D (5 bases each). V was trimmed by 6 bases and J by 3 bases, leaving 12 bases between them. The germline CDR1 and CDR2 sequences are MNHEY and SVGEGT. The CDR3 length is 14 residues.

The CDR3 DNA follows: TGTGCCAGCAGCTGGGGGATTCGACGACCGGGCGAGCAGTACTTC. Translating it yields CASSWGIRRPGEQYF. This chain joins TRBV5-4 and TRBJ2-7; D may be TRBD1 or TRBD2 (5 bases each). CDR1 and CDR2 (germline): SGHNT, YYREEE (reference sequence). Trimming took 3 bases from V and 6 from J, leaving 19 bases between them. CDR3 length: 15 residues.